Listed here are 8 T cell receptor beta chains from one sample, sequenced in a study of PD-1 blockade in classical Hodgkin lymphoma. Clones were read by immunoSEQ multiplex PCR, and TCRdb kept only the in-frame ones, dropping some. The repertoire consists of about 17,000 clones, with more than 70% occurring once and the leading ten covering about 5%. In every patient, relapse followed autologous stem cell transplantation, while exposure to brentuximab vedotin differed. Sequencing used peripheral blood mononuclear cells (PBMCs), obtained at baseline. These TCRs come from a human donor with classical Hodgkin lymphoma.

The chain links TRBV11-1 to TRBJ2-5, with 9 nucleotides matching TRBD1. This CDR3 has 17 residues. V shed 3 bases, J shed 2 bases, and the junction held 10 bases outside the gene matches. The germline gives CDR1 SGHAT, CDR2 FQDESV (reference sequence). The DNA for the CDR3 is TGTGCCAGCAGCTTTAACGGACAGGGGAGTGGTCAAGAGACCCAGTACTTC. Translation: CASSFNGQGSGQETQYF.

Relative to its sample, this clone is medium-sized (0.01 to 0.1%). In DNA form, the CDR3 reads TGTGCCAGTAGTTGGTACAATGAGCAGTTCTTC. Its protein product is CASSWYNEQFF. The V gene is TRBV19, the J gene TRBJ2-1; D is unclear. Trimming cost V 5 bases and J 4 bases, with 3 bases left between them. Germline V gene sequence: CDR1 LNHDA, CDR2 SQIVND (reference sequence). CDR3 length equals 11 residues.

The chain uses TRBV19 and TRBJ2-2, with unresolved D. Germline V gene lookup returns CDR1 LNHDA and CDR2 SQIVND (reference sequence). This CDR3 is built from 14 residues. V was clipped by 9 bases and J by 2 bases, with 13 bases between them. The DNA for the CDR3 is TGTGCCAGCGACCCGACGGATAACACCGGGGAGCTGTTTTTT. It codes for CASDPTDNTGELFF.

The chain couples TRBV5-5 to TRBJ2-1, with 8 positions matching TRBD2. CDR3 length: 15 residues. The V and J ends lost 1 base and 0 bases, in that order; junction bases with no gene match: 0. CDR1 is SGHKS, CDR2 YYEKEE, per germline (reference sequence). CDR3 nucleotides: TGTGCCAGCAGCTTGAGCGGGAGCTCCTACAATGAGCAGTTCTTC. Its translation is CASSLSGSSYNEQFF. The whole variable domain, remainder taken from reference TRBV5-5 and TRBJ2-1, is DAGVTQSPTHLIKTRGQQVTLRCSPISGHKSVSWYQQVLGQGPQFIFQYYEKEERGRGNFPDRFSARQFPNYSSELNVNALLLGDSALYLCASSLSGSSYNEQFFGPGTRLTVL.

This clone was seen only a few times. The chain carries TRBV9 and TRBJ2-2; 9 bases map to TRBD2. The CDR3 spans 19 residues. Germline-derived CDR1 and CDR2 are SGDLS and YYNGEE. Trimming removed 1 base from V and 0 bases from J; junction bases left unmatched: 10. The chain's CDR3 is CASSVTISGGPPNTGELFF. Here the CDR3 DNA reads TGTGCCAGCAGCGTAACTATTAGCGGGGGTCCTCCGAACACCGGGGAGCTGTTTTTT.

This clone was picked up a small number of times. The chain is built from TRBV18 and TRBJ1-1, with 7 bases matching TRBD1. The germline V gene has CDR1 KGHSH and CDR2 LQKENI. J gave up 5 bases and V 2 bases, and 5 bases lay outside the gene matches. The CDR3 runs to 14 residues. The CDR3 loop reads CASSPERGHTEAFF. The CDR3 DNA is TGTGCCAGCTCACCAGAAAGGGGGCATACTGAAGCTTTCTTT.

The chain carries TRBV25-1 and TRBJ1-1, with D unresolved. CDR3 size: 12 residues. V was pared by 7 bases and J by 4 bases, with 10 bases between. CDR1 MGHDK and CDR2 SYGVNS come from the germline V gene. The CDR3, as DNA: TGTGCCAGCAAGGGAGCATCCACTGAAGCTTTCTTT. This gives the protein CASKGASTEAFF.

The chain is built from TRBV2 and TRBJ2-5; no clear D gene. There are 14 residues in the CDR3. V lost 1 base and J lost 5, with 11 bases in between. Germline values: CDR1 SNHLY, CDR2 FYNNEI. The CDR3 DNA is TGTGCCAGCAGTGAAGAGGGTCAGTGGGAGACCCAGTACTTC. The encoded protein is CASSEEGQWETQYF.